A selection of T cell receptor beta chains follows, all from one sample in a study of blood T cell repertoires in COVID-19. The method was immunoSEQ multiplex PCR; TCRdb's version includes in-frame clones alone and lacks a portion of them. The table shows about 250,000 clones, with around nine tenths occurring only once. Sample: peripheral blood. Every receptor here comes from a woman aged 55-69 years who had recovered from COVID-19. Each CDR3 is given with its conserved first and last residue. The D gene is left open where the match is weak. The size field is filled for only some rows; it gives once, few, many or a size class.

CDR3nt	CDR3aa	j_gene	d_gene	v_gene	abundance
TGCAGCGTTGACAAGGGGGCACATTCACCCCTCCACTTT	CSVDKGAHSPLHF	TRBJ1-6	TRBD1	TRBV29-1	-
TGTGCCAGCACTAGGCCCAGCTCCTACAATGAGCAGTTCTTC	CASTRPSSYNEQFF	TRBJ2-1	-	TRBV28	-
TGTGCCAGTAGTATCGAGGAAAAACTGTTTTTT	CASSIEEKLFF	TRBJ1-4	-	TRBV19	-
TGTGCCAGCTCGCCCTCCGCCGACAGGTCCAATCAGCCCCAGCATTTT	CASSPSADRSNQPQHF	TRBJ1-5	-	TRBV18	-
TGTGCCAGCAGCTTAGATTTGCGGAGCTCCTATAATTCACCCCTCCACTTT	CASSLDLRSSYNSPLHF	TRBJ1-6	-	TRBV7-8	-
TGTGCCACCAGTGATTTGGGTAGCGGGGGCACAGATACGCAGTATTTT	CATSDLGSGGTDTQYF	TRBJ2-3	TRBD2	TRBV24-1	-
TGTGCCAGCAGCCAAGTGGGGGGGGCCCCCCCACCAGATACGCAGTATTTT	CASSQVGGAPPPDTQYF	TRBJ2-3	-	TRBV7-8	once
TGTGCCAGCAGTGTGAGGATTGGACTAGCGGGTCCTGGGGGGGAGAATGAGCAGTTCTTC	CASSVRIGLAGPGGENEQFF	TRBJ2-1	TRBD2	TRBV2	-
TGTGCCAGCAGTTTTGTACCGACAGGGGAAAATTCACCCCTCCACTTT	CASSFVPTGENSPLHF	TRBJ1-6	TRBD1	TRBV7-2	-
TGTGCCAGCAGCTTAGAGGGGGTGAAGTACACTGAAGCTTTCTTT	CASSLEGVKYTEAFF	TRBJ1-1	-	TRBV7-2	-
TGTGCCAGTAGTATAGAACGGCGGGGTGGTGTGACCCAGCATTTT	CASSIERRGGVTQHF	TRBJ1-5	-	TRBV19	-
TGTGCCAGCAGCACCAGGGACACTCCGCAGTATTTT	CASSTRDTPQYF	TRBJ2-3	-	TRBV5-5	-
TGTGCCAGCAGCTTAGAGCGGGGGCAGCCCCAGCATTTT	CASSLERGQPQHF	TRBJ1-5	-	TRBV5-8	-
TGTGCCAGCAGCCTCGATGGGCGCGGCAATCAGCCCCAGCATTTT	CASSLDGRGNQPQHF	TRBJ1-5	-	TRBV9	few
TGTGCCACCAGCAGAGGAGGTTTGTACACTGAAGCTTTCTTT	CATSRGGLYTEAFF	TRBJ1-1	-	TRBV15	-
TGTGCCAGCAGCGTAGCGGCAGGCTATAATTCACCCCTCCACTTT	CASSVAAGYNSPLHF	TRBJ1-6	-	TRBV9	-
TGTGCCAGCAGCGGGAGGGACACACCCCACGAGCAGTACTTC	CASSGRDTPHEQYF	TRBJ2-7	-	TRBV5-4	-